This T cell receptor beta chain is from a study of early T cells in non-severe SARS-CoV-2 infection. MiXCR was run by TCRdb on the 5' RACE reads, yielding one entry per CDR3 protein. The sample includes fewer than 95,000 distinct CDR3 sequences, roughly 17% of them seen just once. The germline V gene encodes CDR1 MNHEY and CDR2 SVGEGT. CDR3 length: 18 residues. V gave up 6 bases and J gave up 0 bases; unmatched junction bases: 9. The chain combines TRBV6-2 or TRBV6-3 with TRBJ1-5; 12 nucleotides agree with TRBD1. The sample in question was whole blood, obtained at baseline. This receptor was identified in an adult who was a healthcare worker with PCR-confirmed SARS-CoV-2 infection or an uninfected control (not recorded which). The CDR3, as DNA: TGTGCCAGCAGCCCCGGGACAGGGGGCCTTTATAGCAATCAGCCCCAGCATTTT. Translated, it gives CASSPGTGGLYSNQPQHF.